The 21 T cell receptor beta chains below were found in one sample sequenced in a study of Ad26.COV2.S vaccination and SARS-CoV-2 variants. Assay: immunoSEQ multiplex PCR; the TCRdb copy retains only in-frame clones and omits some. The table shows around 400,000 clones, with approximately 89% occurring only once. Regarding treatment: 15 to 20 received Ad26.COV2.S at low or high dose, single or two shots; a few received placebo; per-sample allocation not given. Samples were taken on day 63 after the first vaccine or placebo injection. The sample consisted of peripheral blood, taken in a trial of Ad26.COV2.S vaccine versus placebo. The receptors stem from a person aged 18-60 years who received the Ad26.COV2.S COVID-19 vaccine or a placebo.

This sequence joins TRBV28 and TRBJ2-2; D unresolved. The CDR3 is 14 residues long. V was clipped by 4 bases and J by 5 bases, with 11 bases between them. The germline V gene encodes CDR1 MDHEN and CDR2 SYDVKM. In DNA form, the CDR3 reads TGTGCCAGCAGTTCCGTATACAGAACCGGGGAGCTGTTTTTT. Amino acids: CASSSVYRTGELFF.

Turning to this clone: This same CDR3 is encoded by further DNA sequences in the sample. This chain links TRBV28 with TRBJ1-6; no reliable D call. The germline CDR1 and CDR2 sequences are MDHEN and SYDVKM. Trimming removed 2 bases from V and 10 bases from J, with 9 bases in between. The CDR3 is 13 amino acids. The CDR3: CASSLTGDSPLHF. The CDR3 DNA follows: TGTGCCAGCAGTTTAACGGGAGACTCACCCCTCCACTTT.

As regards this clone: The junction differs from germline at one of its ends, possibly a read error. The CDR3 protein is CASRDSVPGVSDEQYF. The DNA of the CDR3 is TGTGCCAGCAGGGACAGCGTCCCGGGAGTCTCCGACGAGCAGTACTTC. The rearrangement links TRBV28 to TRBJ2-7; possibly TRBD1 or TRBD2 for D (6 bases each). This CDR3 is built from 16 residues. In germline, CDR1 is MDHEN, CDR2 SYDVKM.

CDR3 DNA sequence: TGTGCCAGCAGCTCGGGACAGGGGGACACCGGGGAGCTGTTTTTT. Translating it yields CASSSGQGDTGELFF. The J gene is TRBJ2-2, the V gene TRBV9, with TRBD1 matching 11 bases. The trim removed 4 bases at V and 3 bases at J, leaving 2 bases unmatched. Germline CDR1 is SGDLS and CDR2 is YYNGEE. CDR3 length: 15 residues.

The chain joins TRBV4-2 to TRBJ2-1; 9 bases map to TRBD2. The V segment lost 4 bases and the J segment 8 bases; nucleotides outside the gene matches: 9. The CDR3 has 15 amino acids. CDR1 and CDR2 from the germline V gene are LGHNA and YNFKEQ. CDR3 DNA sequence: TGTGCCAGCAGCCCGCTTGGACTAGCGAGCGATGAGCAGTTCTTC. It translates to CASSPLGLASDEQFF.

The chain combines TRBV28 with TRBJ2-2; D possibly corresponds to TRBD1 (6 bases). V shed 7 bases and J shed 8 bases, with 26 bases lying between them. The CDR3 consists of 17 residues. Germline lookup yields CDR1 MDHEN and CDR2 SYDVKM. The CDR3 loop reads CASTPADGQGLLGELFF. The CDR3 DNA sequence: TGTGCCAGCACCCCCGCCGATGGGCAGGGGTTGCTGGGGGAGCTGTTTTTT.

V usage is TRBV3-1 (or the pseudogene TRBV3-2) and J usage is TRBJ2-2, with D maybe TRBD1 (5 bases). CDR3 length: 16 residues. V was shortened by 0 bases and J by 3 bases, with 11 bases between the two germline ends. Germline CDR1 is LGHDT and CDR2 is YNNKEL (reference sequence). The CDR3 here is CASSQDQGADTGELFF. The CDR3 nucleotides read TGTGCCAGCAGCCAAGATCAGGGTGCGGACACCGGGGAGCTGTTTTTT.

CDR3 nucleotide sequence: TGTGCCAGCACAGGGTCCAGGACTAGCGGGCTTGAGCAGTACTTC. Its translation is CASTGSRTSGLEQYF. J is TRBJ2-7 and V is TRBV6-5; 11 bases are shared with TRBD2. Trimming removed 7 bases from V and 7 bases from J; junction bases left unmatched: 12. The CDR3 runs 15 residues. Per germline, CDR1 MNHEY and CDR2 SVGAGI.

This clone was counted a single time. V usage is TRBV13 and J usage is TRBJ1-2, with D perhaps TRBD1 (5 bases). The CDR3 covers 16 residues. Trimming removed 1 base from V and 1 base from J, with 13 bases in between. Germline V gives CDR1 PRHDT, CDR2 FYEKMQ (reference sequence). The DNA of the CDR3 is TGTGCCAGCAGCTTAGTAGGTAGGGGACTTAACTATGGCTACACCTTC. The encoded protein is CASSLVGRGLNYGYTF.

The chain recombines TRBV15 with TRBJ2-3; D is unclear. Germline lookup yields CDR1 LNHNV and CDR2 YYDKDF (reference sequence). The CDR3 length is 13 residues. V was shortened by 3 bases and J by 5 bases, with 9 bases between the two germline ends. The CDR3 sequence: CATSSGPGDTQYF. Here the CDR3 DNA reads TGTGCCACCAGCAGCGGACCTGGAGATACGCAGTATTTT.

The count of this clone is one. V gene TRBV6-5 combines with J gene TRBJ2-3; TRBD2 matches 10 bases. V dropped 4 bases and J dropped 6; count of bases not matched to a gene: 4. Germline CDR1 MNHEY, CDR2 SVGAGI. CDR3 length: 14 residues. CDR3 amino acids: CASSSSGSGDTQYF. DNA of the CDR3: TGTGCCAGCAGTTCTAGCGGGAGTGGGGATACGCAGTATTTT.

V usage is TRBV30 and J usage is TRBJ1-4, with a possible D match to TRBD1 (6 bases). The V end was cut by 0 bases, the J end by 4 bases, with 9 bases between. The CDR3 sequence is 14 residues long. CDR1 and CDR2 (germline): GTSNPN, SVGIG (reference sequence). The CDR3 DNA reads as TGTGCCTGGAGTGTTTACAGGGATAATGAAAAACTGTTTTTT. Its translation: CAWSVYRDNEKLFF. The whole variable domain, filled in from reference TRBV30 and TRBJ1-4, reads SQTIHQWPATLVQPVGSPLSLECTVEGTSNPNLYWYRQAAGRGLQLLFYSVGIGQISSEVPQNLSASRPQDRQFILSSKKLLLSDSGFYLCAWSVYRDNEKLFFGSGTQLSVL.

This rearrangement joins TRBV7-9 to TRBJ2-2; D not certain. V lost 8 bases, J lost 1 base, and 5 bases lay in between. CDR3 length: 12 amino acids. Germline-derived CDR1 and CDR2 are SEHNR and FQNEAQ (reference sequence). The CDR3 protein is CASPVNTGELFF. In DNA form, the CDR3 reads TGTGCCAGCCCCGTGAACACCGGGGAGCTGTTTTTT. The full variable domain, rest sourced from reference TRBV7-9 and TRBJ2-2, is DTGVSQNPRHKITKRGQNVTFRCDPISEHNRLYWYRQTLGQGPEFLTYFQNEAQLEKSRLLSDRFSAERPKGSFSTLEIQRTEQGDSAMYLCASPVNTGELFFGEGSRLTVL.

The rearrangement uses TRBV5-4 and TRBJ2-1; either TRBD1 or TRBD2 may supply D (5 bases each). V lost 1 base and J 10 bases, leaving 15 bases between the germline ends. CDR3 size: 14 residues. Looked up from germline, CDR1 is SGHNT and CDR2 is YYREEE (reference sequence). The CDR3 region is CASSLSRVGEEQFF. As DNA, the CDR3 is TGTGCCAGCAGCTTGAGCAGGGTCGGGGAAGAGCAGTTCTTC.

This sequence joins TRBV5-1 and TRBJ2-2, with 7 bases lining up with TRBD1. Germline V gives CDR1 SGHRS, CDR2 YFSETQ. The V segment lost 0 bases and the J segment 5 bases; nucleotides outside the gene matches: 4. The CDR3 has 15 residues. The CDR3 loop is CASSLANRGTGELFF. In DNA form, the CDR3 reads TGCGCCAGCAGCTTGGCCAACAGGGGAACCGGGGAGCTGTTTTTT.

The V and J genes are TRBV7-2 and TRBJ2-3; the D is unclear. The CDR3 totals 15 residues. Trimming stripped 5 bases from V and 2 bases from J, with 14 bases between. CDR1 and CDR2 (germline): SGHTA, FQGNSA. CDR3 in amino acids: CASSPSGAHTDTQYF. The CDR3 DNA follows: TGTGCCAGCAGCCCCTCGGGTGCCCACACAGATACGCAGTATTTT.

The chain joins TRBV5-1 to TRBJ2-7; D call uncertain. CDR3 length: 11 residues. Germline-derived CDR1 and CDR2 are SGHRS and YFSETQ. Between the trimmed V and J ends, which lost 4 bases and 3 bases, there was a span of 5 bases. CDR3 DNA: TGCGCCAGCAGCCTAAACTACGAGCAGTACTTC. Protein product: CASSLNYEQYF.

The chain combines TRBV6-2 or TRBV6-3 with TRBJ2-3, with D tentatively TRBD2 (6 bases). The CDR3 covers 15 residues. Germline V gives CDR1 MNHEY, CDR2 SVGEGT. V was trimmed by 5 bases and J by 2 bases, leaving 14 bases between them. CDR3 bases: TGTGCCAGCAGTGGTGTAGCGGAGACCACAGATACGCAGTATTTT. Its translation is CASSGVAETTDTQYF.

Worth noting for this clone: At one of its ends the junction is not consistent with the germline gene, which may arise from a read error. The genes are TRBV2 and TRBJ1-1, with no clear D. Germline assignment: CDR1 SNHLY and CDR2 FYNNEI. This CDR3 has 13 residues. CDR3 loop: CASREGELSGAFF. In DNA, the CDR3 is TGTGCCAGCAGGGAAGGAGAATTAAGTGGAGCTTTCTTT. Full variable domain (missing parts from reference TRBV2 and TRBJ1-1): EPEVTQTPSHQVTQMGQEVILRCVPISNHLYFYWYRQILGQKVEFLVSFYNNEISEKSEIFDDQFSVERPDGSNFTLKIRSTKLEDSAMYFCASREGELSGAFFGQGTRLTVV.

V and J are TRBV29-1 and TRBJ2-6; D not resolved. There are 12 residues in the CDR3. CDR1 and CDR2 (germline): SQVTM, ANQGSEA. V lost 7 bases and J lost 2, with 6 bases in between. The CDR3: CSGGAGANVLTF. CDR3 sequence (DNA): TGCAGCGGAGGAGCTGGGGCCAACGTCCTGACTTTC. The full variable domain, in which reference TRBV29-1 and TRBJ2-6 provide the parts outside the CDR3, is SAVISQKPSRDICQRGTSLTIQCQVDSQVTMMFWYRQQPGQSLTLIATANQGSEATYESGFVIDKFPISRPNLTFSTLTVSNMSPEDSSIYLCSGGAGANVLTFGAGSRLTVL.

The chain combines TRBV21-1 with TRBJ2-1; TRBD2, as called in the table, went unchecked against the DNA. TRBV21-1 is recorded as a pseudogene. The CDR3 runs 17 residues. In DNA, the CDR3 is TGTGCCAGCATGGTGGTAGCGGGATCCAGATCCTACAATGAGCAGTTCTTC. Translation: CASMVVAGSRSYNEQFF.